What follows are 32 T cell receptor beta chains derived from one specimen sequenced in a study of pediatric ulcerative colitis. During colonoscopy, one to two rectal pinch biopsies were collected. TCRdb's table, derived via immunoSEQ multiplex PCR, lists solely in-frame clones and lacks some. The table records 30,000 to 35,000 clones, about three quarters of them present only once. Sequenced sample: gut tissue. Every receptor here comes from a boy between 5 and 17 years old with mild ulcerative colitis.

The rearrangement links TRBV6-5 to TRBJ1-6; 9 bases align to TRBD1. After removal of 10 bases from V and 2 bases from J, the junction contained 3 bases not matched to a gene. CDR1 MNHEY and CDR2 SVGAGI come from the germline V gene. The CDR3 consists of 14 residues. The CDR3 protein is CAIGQGPYNSPLHF. In nucleotides, the CDR3 is TGTGCCATAGGACAGGGGCCCTATAATTCACCCCTCCACTTT.

The V and J genes are TRBV5-1 and TRBJ2-1; 9 nucleotides align to TRBD1. The CDR3 length is 17 residues. V was clipped by 3 bases and J by 5 bases; unmatched bases: 12. Germline values: CDR1 SGHRS, CDR2 YFSETQ. CDR3 coding DNA: TGCGCCAGCAGCTACGACGTCCGGGACAGGGTGAACAATGAGCAGTTCTTC. It translates to CASSYDVRDRVNNEQFF.

This chain links TRBV7-9 with TRBJ1-2; D call uncertain. Germline loops: CDR1 SEHNR, CDR2 FQNEAQ (reference sequence). The CDR3 contains 12 residues. The V end lost 2 bases, the J end lost 4 bases, and 5 bases lay between the germline ends. CDR3 protein: CASSLRIYGYTF. The CDR3 DNA sequence: TGTGCCAGCAGCTTACGAATCTATGGCTACACCTTC.

The CDR3 loop reads CASSNPLHGRDGRAQHF. The CDR3 region has the DNA TGCGCCAGCAGCAACCCCCTCCATGGCCGGGATGGTAGGGCCCAGCATTTT. The chain carries TRBV4-1 and TRBJ1-5; no clear D gene. Looked up from germline, CDR1 is MGHRA and CDR2 is YSYEKL. The V end was cut by 5 bases, the J end by 11 bases, with 28 bases between. The CDR3 is 17 residues long.

The V call is TRBV15, the J call TRBJ2-7; no clear D. There are 12 residues in the CDR3. Per the germline V gene, CDR1 is LNHNV and CDR2 is YYDKDF (reference sequence). V was trimmed by 3 bases and J by 6 bases, leaving 9 bases between them. In DNA form, the CDR3 reads TGTGCCACCAGCAGGGGTTATACCGAGCAGTACTTC. Protein sequence: CATSRGYTEQYF.

The genes are TRBV27 and TRBJ1-2; possible D gene TRBD1, 6 bases. Between the trimmed V and J ends, which lost 1 base and 8 bases, there was a span of 14 bases. This CDR3 region has 14 residues. CDR1 and CDR2 from the germline V gene are MNHEY and SMNVEV (reference sequence). The chain's CDR3 is CASSLFPQGLGYTF. The CDR3 DNA follows: TGTGCCAGCAGTTTATTCCCTCAGGGGTTAGGCTACACCTTC.

This clone appeared a few times. This chain links TRBV30 with TRBJ1-1; no definite D call. The CDR3 is 11 amino acids. The germline V and J ends were trimmed by 2 bases and 10 bases, with 11 bases remaining between them. Germline CDR1 is GTSNPN and CDR2 is SVGIG (reference sequence). The CDR3 DNA reads as TGTGCCTGGAGTAACGTACTGGGAGCTTTCTTT. Protein product: CAWSNVLGAFF.

The rearrangement joins TRBV5-8 to TRBJ1-2; 7 bases line up with TRBD1. The CDR3 consists of 14 residues. After removal of 1 base from V and 5 bases from J, the junction contained 5 bases not matched to a gene. The V gene's germline CDR1 is SGHTS and CDR2 YDEGEE. The CDR3 nucleotides read TGTGCCAGCAGCTTGACTCAGGGGGAATATGGCTACACCTTC. Translation gives CASSLTQGEYGYTF. Based on the CDR3 plus reference TRBV5-8 and TRBJ1-2, the full variable domain is EAGVTQSPTHLIKTRGQQATLRCSPISGHTSVYWYQQALGLGLQFLLWYDEGEERNRGNFPPRFSGRQFPNYSSELNVNALELEDSALYLCASSLTQGEYGYTFGSGTRLTVV.

The chain recombines TRBV6-6 with TRBJ1-2; D remains ambiguous. This CDR3 has 15 residues. The germline V gene encodes CDR1 MNHNY and CDR2 SVGAGI (reference sequence). V was clipped by 6 bases and J by 4 bases, with 18 bases between them. As DNA, the CDR3 is TGTGCCAGCAGCCCTATCCCCCGGGGTTTCTATGGCTACACCTTC. Translation: CASSPIPRGFYGYTF.

The CDR3 region is CASSQLGTGVNYGYTF. CDR3 DNA sequence: TGTGCCAGCAGCCAATTGGGGACAGGGGTTAACTATGGCTACACCTTC. J is TRBJ1-2 and V is TRBV4-2, with 10 bases identical to TRBD1. J gave up 1 base and V 2 bases, and 4 bases lay outside the gene matches. This CDR3 has 16 amino acids. The germline gives CDR1 LGHNA, CDR2 YNFKEQ.

V gene TRBV11-2 combines with J gene TRBJ1-6; possibly TRBD1 for D (6 bases). CDR3 size: 16 residues. The germline V and J ends were trimmed by 6 bases and 9 bases, with 21 bases remaining between them. The V gene's germline CDR1 is SGHAT and CDR2 FQNNGV. Here the CDR3 reads CASSVIKGGKGSPLHF. CDR3 bases: TGTGCCAGCAGTGTTATAAAAGGGGGTAAGGGTTCACCCCTCCACTTT.

The chain joins TRBV5-1 to TRBJ1-6; TRBD1 matches 8 bases. The CDR3 loop spans 18 amino acids. The V and J ends lost 3 bases and 6 bases, in that order; junction bases with no gene match: 14. Germline CDR1 SGHRS, CDR2 YFSETQ. CDR3 sequence (DNA): TGCGCCAGCAGCTCGGAGAGACAGGGGAGAAGGTTTAATTCACCCCTCCACTTT. Its translation: CASSSERQGRRFNSPLHF.

The CDR3 here is CAWAAARMNTEAFF. The CDR3 coding sequence is TGTGCCTGGGCGGCCGCCCGGATGAACACTGAAGCTTTCTTT. This chain connects TRBV30 to TRBJ1-1, with unresolved D. Germline V gene lookup returns CDR1 GTSNPN and CDR2 SVGIG (reference sequence). This CDR3 contains 14 residues. Trimming cost V 5 bases and J 0 bases, with 13 bases left between them.

This rearrangement joins TRBV12-2 to TRBJ1-5; the table's D call, TRBD1, was not checked against the DNA. TRBV12-2 is a listed pseudogene. The CDR3 spans 15 residues. The CDR3 coding sequence is TGTGCAAGTCGCCCACGGGACAATAGCAATCAGCCCCAGCATTTT. Protein: CASRPRDNSNQPQHF.

The gene calls are TRBV5-8 and TRBJ1-3; D unclear. The V gene's germline CDR1 is SGHTS and CDR2 YDEGEE. The CDR3 is made up of 17 amino acids. Trimming took off 0 bases at V and 0 bases at J, with 13 bases between the two ends. CDR3 in amino acids: CASSLGGTDYSGNTIYF. The CDR3 DNA reads as TGTGCCAGCAGCTTGGGCGGCACCGACTACTCTGGAAACACCATATATTTT.

This chain uses TRBV27 with TRBJ2-5; TRBD1 matches 7 bases. Germline values: CDR1 MNHEY, CDR2 SMNVEV (reference sequence). The CDR3 has 13 amino acids. With 6 bases clipped from V and 1 base from J, the junction kept 2 bases outside the gene matches. The CDR3 loop reads CASSRTGQETQYF. CDR3 DNA: TGTGCCAGCAGCCGGACAGGCCAAGAGACCCAGTACTTC.

This clone was seen only once. The chain joins TRBV7-9 to TRBJ1-2; D not certain. The CDR3 loop spans 17 amino acids. V was shortened by 0 bases and J by 0 bases, with 14 bases between the two germline ends. Germline CDR1 reads SEHNR; CDR2 reads FQNEAQ (reference sequence). The CDR3 nucleotides read TGTGCCAGCAGCTTAGCTTCCGGACGAGCAGCTAACTATGGCTACACCTTC. This gives the protein CASSLASGRAANYGYTF.

The gene calls are TRBV29-1 and TRBJ2-5, with 9 bases lining up with TRBD1. J was trimmed by 1 base and V by 1 base; bases with no gene match: 7. Germline CDR1 reads SQVTM; CDR2 reads ANQGSEA. The CDR3 has 16 amino acids. The CDR3 region is CSVEAPTGGTQETQYF. CDR3 sequence (DNA): TGCAGCGTTGAAGCCCCGACAGGGGGTACCCAAGAGACCCAGTACTTC. The full variable domain, completed using reference TRBV29-1 and TRBJ2-5, is SAVISQKPSRDICQRGTSLTIQCQVDSQVTMMFWYRQQPGQSLTLIATANQGSEATYESGFVIDKFPISRPNLTFSTLTVSNMSPEDSSIYLCSVEAPTGGTQETQYFGPGTRLLVL.

The V gene is TRBV9, the J gene TRBJ2-1; 7 positions agree with TRBD1. From germline, CDR1 is SGDLS and CDR2 YYNGEE. The CDR3 is made up of 16 amino acids. Losses at the gene ends were 0 bases for V and 7 bases for J; bases not matched to a gene: 10. The CDR3 sequence is CASSVDGHRGMNEQFF. The CDR3 DNA is TGTGCCAGCAGCGTAGACGGGCACAGGGGAATGAATGAGCAGTTCTTC.

This clone was picked up one time. V and J are TRBV27 and TRBJ1-5; unclear D gene. V was pared by 4 bases and J by 0 bases, with 13 bases between. The CDR3 length is 16 residues. Germline V gene lookup returns CDR1 MNHEY and CDR2 SMNVEV (reference sequence). The CDR3 region is CASSSSDWYSNQPQHF. The CDR3 DNA follows: TGTGCCAGCAGTTCCTCGGACTGGTATAGCAATCAGCCCCAGCATTTT.

J is TRBJ2-5 and V is TRBV2; the match to TRBD2 covers 13 bases. Germline values: CDR1 SNHLY, CDR2 FYNNEI. V lost 6 bases and J lost 1; bases outside the gene matches: 2. The CDR3 extends over 15 amino acids. DNA for the CDR3: TGTGCCAGCAGGGGACTAGCGGGGTTCCAAGAGACCCAGTACTTC. The encoded protein is CASRGLAGFQETQYF.

CDR3 sequence: CASSFRTGGFNYGYTF. In DNA form, the CDR3 reads TGCGCCAGCAGCTTCCGAACAGGGGGCTTTAACTATGGCTACACCTTC. This chain joins TRBV5-1 and TRBJ1-2; 9 bases line up with TRBD1. V gave up 2 bases and J gave up 1 base; unmatched junction bases: 6. Germline V lookup: CDR1 SGHRS, CDR2 YFSETQ. The CDR3 has 16 residues.

The chain couples TRBV5-1 to TRBJ2-5, with a tentative D call TRBD2 (5 bases). Trimming took 4 bases from V and 5 from J, leaving 18 bases between them. Germline CDR1 and CDR2: SGHRS and YFSETQ. The CDR3 is made up of 15 amino acids. In DNA, the CDR3 is TGCGCCAGCAGCCCAAGACTAAGCGTATGGGAGACCCAGTACTTC. Amino acid sequence: CASSPRLSVWETQYF.

V is TRBV5-1 and J is TRBJ2-2, with unresolved D. V was clipped by 4 bases and J by 0 bases, with 13 bases between them. Germline-derived CDR1 and CDR2 are SGHRS and YFSETQ. The CDR3 has 16 residues. CDR3 DNA sequence: TGCGCCAGCAGCCCTCGAGCAGCTTCGAACACCGGGGAGCTGTTTTTT. It translates to CASSPRAASNTGELFF.

This clone was recorded a few times. V gene TRBV27 combines with J gene TRBJ2-7; D is unresolved. Germline V gene sequence: CDR1 MNHEY, CDR2 SMNVEV (reference sequence). The CDR3 extends over 21 amino acids. Deletions cut 5 bases from V and 3 bases from J, with 35 bases between. The CDR3 DNA follows: TGTGCCAGCAGTGCGTCGTTTAGGGCGTTGAGAACTTCTGACCGCCACTACGAGCAGTACTTC. Protein: CASSASFRALRTSDRHYEQYF.

This clone has only a few counts. As DNA, the CDR3 is TGTGCCAGCAGCACGACAGATCAAGAGACCCAGTACTTC. This translates into CASSTTDQETQYF. The V call is TRBV11-2, the J call TRBJ2-5; tentative D call: TRBD1 (5 bases). The germline V gene encodes CDR1 SGHAT and CDR2 FQNNGV. The CDR3 consists of 13 residues. Trimming removed 5 bases at V and 2 bases at J, with 9 bases between.

This clone occurred a few times. The rearrangement links TRBV5-8 to TRBJ1-5; D may be TRBD1 (5 bases). Per germline, CDR1 SGHTS and CDR2 YDEGEE. There are 15 residues in the CDR3. V lost 4 bases and J 6 bases, leaving 17 bases between the germline ends. CDR3 DNA: TGTGCCAGCAGCCGGGACGGAGCGGGGGGTCAGCCCCAGCATTTT. Protein: CASSRDGAGGQPQHF.

This chain uses TRBV4-1 with TRBJ1-2; D gene uncertain. The germline V and J ends were trimmed by 1 base and 4 bases, with 16 bases remaining between them. Germline V CDR1 and CDR2: MGHRA, YSYEKL. The CDR3 has 16 residues. The CDR3 DNA follows: TGCGCCAGCAGCCAAGCGGTCTCTTTTCAGGCCTATGGCTACACCTTC. Its protein is CASSQAVSFQAYGYTF.

The rearrangement joins TRBV6-6 to TRBJ1-1, with a possible D match to TRBD1 (5 bases). Looked up from germline, CDR1 is MNHNY and CDR2 is SVGAGI (reference sequence). The CDR3 has 16 amino acids. V was clipped by 7 bases and J by 11 bases, with 29 bases between them. CDR3 protein: CASTIFRDGALEKAFF. The CDR3 bases are TGTGCCAGCACCATCTTCCGGGACGGGGCTCTCGAGAAGGCTTTCTTT.

The chain uses TRBV18 and TRBJ1-3; TRBD1 matches 7 bases. V was clipped by 3 bases and J by 0 bases; unmatched bases: 2. The germline V gene has CDR1 KGHSH and CDR2 LQKENI. This CDR3 contains 15 residues. In DNA form, the CDR3 reads TGTGCCAGCTCACCCAGGACAGGCTCTGGAAACACCATATATTTT. It is translated as CASSPRTGSGNTIYF.

The rearrangement joins TRBV30 to TRBJ1-2; D is unresolved. From germline, CDR1 is GTSNPN and CDR2 SVGIG (reference sequence). The CDR3 runs to 14 residues. The V end lost 3 bases, the J end lost 0 bases, and 11 bases lay between the germline ends. The DNA of the CDR3 is TGTGCCTGGAGCGGCGGCGCCGCTAACTATGGCTACACCTTC. Translation gives CAWSGGAANYGYTF.

The rearrangement uses TRBV4-1 and TRBJ2-1; unclear D gene. This CDR3 spans 13 amino acids. Germline CDR1 and CDR2: MGHRA and YSYEKL. Trimming left V 4 bases short and J 3 bases short, with 7 bases between. DNA for the CDR3: TGCGCCAGCAGCCGGTCAGTCTACAATGAGCAGTTCTTC. Residues: CASSRSVYNEQFF.